This T cell receptor beta chain was recovered during a study of glioma-infiltrating T cells after dendritic cell vaccination. Broader study findings: Higher TCR clonality did not directly relate to longer survival.

Assay: immunoSEQ multiplex PCR; the TCRdb copy retains only in-frame clones and omits some. The table has about 92,000 clones, 85% to 90% seen once. The V gene's germline CDR1 is SNHLY and CDR2 FYNNEI. Trimming removed 7 bases at V and 0 bases at J, with 13 bases between. The CDR3 spans 15 residues. With respect to this clone: What it binds is unknown.

Only patients with spare fresh-frozen tumor and over two years of follow-up were included. The material was blood, obtained before dendritic cell vaccination. This receptor was obtained from a human donor with glioblastoma. The V call is TRBV2, the J call TRBJ1-5; D perhaps matches TRBD1 (5 bases). CDR3 amino acids: CASTGGADSNQPQHF. Here the CDR3 DNA reads TGTGCCAGCACCGGCGGGGCCGATAGCAATCAGCCCCAGCATTTT.